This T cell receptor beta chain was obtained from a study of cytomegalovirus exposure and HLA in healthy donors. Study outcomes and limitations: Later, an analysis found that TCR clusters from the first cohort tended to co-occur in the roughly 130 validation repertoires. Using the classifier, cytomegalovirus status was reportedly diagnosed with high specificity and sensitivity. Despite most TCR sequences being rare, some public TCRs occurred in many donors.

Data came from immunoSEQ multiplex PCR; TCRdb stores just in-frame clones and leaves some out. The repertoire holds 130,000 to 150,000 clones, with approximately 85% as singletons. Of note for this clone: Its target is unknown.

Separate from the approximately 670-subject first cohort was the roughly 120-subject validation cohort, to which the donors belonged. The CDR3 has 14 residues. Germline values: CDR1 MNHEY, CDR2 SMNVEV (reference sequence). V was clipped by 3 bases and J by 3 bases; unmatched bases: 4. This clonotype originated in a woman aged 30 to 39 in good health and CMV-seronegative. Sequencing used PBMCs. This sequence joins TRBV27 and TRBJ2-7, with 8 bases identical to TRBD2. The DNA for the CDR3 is TGTGCCAGCAGTTTTACTAGCGGCCACTACGAGCAGTACTTC. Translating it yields CASSFTSGHYEQYF.